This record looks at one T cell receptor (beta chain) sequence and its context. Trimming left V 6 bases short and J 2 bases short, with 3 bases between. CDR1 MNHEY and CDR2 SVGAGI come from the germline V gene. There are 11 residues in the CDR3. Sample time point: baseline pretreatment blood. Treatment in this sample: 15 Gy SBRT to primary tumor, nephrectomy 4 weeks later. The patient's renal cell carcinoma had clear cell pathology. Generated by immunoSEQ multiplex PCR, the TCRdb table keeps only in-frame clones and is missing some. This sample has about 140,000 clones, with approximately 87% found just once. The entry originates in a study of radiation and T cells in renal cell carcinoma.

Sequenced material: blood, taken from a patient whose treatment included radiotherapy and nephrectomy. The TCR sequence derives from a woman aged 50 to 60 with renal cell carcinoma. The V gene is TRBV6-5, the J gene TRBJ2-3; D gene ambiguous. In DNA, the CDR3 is TGTGCCAGCAGCAACACAGATACGCAGTATTTT. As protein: CASSNTDTQYF.